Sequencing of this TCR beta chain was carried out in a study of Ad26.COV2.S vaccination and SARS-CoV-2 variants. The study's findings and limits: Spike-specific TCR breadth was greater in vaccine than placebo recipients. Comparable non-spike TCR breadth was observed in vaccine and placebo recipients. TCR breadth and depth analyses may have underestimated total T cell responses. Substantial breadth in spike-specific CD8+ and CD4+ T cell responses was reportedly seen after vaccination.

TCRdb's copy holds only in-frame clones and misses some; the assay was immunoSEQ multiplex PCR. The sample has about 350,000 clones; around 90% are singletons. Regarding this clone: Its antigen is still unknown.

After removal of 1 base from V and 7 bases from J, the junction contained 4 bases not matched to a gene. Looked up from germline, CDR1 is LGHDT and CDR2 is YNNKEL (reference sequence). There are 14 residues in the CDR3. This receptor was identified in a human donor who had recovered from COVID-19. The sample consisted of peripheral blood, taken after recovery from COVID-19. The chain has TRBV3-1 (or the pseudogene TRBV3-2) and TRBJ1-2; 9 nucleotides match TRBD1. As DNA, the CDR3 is TGTGCCAGCAGCCAAGTACAGACAGGGGGTGGCTACACCTTC. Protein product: CASSQVQTGGGYTF.